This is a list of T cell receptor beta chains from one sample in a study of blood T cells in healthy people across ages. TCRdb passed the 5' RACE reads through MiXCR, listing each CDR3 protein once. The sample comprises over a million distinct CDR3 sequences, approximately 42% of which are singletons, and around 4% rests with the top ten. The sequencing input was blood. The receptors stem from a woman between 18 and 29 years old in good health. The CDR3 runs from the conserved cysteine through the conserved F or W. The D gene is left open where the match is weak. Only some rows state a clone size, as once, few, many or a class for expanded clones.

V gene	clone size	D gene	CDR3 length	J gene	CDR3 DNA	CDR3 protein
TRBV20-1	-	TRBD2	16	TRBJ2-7	TGCAGTGCTAGAGATAGCGGGACTGGGAGGGCCTACGAGCAGTACTTC	CSARDSGTGRAYEQYF
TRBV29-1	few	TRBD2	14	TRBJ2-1	TGCAGCGACTCCGGGACTAGCGGGACTAGTGAGCAGTTCTTC	CSDSGTSGTSEQFF
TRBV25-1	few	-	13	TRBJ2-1	TGTGCCAGCAGTGAAGTCCAGGTCAATGAGCAGTTCTTC	CASSEVQVNEQFF
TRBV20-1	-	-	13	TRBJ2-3	TGCAGTGCTTCGCCGGGAGCGACAGATACGCAGTATTTT	CSASPGATDTQYF
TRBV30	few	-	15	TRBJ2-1	TGTGCCTGGAGTGTTGGAGGGACCTCCTACAATGAGCAGTTCTTC	CAWSVGGTSYNEQFF
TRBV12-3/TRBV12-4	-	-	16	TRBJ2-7	TGTGCCAGCAGTTTAACCGTGGGCCGCTCCTACAATGAGCAGTACTTC	CASSLTVGRSYNEQYF
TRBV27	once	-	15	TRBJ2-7	TGTGCCAGCAGCTCCGTAGGAGGGCCCTACAATGAGCAGTACTTC	CASSSVGGPYNEQYF
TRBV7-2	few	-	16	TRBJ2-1	TGTGCCAGCAGCATAAGCTCCGGACAAGGCTACGATGAGCAGTTCTTC	CASSISSGQGYDEQFF
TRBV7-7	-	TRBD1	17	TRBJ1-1	TGTGCTAGCAGCTCCGGGACAGGGTGTCCGTATGGGACTGAAGCTTTCTTT	CASSSGTGCPYGTEAFF
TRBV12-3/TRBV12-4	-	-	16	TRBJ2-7	TGTGCCAGCAGCCACGGACTCAGAAGCTCCTACAATGAGCAGTACTTC	CASSHGLRSSYNEQYF
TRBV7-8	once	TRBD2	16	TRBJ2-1	TGTGCCAGCAGCTCGATGGGACTAGCCTCCTACAAGGAGCAGTTCTTC	CASSSMGLASYKEQFF
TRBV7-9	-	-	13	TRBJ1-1	TGTGCCAGCAGCCCTCAGGCGGATCAGGAAGCTTTCTTT	CASSPQADQEAFF
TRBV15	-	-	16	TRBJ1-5	TGTGCCACCAGCAGAGGACGGAGCGGAAGCAATCAGCCCCAGCATTTT	CATSRGRSGSNQPQHF
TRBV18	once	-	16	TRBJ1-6	TGTGCCAGCTCACCGGAGGCAGGGGTCTTTAATTCACCCCTCCACTTT	CASSPEAGVFNSPLHF
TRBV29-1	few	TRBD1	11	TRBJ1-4	TGCAGCGTTGTGCGGGACAGGCAACTGTTTTTT	CSVVRDRQLFF
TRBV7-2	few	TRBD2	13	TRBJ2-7	TGTGCCAGCACCCGGGAGGGGTCCGACGAGCAGTACTTC	CASTREGSDEQYF
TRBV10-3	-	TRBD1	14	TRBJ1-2	TGTGCCATCAGTCAAAGGACAGGAACGGATGGCTACACCTTC	CAISQRTGTDGYTF
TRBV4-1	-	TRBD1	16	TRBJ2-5	TGCGCCAGCAGCCAAGTTACAGGGACAGGGCGGGAGACCCAGTACTTC	CASSQVTGTGRETQYF
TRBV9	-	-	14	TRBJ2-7	TGTGCCAGCAGCGTAGAGGCGCGAGCCTACGAGCAGTACTTC	CASSVEARAYEQYF
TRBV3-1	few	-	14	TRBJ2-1	TGTGCCAGCAAGGAGGGGGGGTCTGTCAATGAGCAGTTCTTC	CASKEGGSVNEQFF
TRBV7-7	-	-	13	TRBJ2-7	TGTGCTAGCAGCTTAGGGGGGGAGGACGAGCAGTACTTC	CASSLGGEDEQYF
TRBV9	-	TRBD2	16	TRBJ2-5	TGTGCCAGCAGCGTAGCGGGAGGGCCGGTGAGCAATGAGCAGTACTTC	CASSVAGGPVSNEQYF
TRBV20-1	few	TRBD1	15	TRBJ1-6	TGCAGTGCTAGAGATCGGGACAGCCTCCATTCACCCCTCCACTTT	CSARDRDSLHSPLHF
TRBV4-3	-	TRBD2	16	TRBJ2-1	TGCGCCAGCAGCCAAGATCGGCTAGCGGGAAAGAATGAGCAGTTCTTC	CASSQDRLAGKNEQFF
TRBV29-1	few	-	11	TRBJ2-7	TGCAGCGTTCACGGACCCTACGAGCAGTACTTC	CSVHGPYEQYF
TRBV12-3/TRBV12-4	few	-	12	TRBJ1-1	TGTGCCAGCAGTTTCTTGACAGGTCGAGCTTTCTTT	CASSFLTGRAFF
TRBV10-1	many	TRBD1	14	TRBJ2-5	TGCGCCAGCAGTGACGGACAGGGCCGAGAGACCCAGTACTTC	CASSDGQGRETQYF
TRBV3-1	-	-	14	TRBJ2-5	TGTGCCAGCAGCCAAGAGGCCCGATCTGGGGCCCAGTACTTC	CASSQEARSGAQYF
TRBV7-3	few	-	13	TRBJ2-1	TGTGCCAGCAGCTTAACGTTGGGAAGCGAGCAGTTCTTC	CASSLTLGSEQFF
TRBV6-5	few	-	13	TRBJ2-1	TGTGCCAGCAGGGGGCCGGGAGACAATGAGCAGTTCTTC	CASRGPGDNEQFF
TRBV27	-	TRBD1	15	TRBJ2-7	TGTGCCAGCAGTTTTTCCGGGACAGCTTCCTACGAGCAGTACTTC	CASSFSGTASYEQYF
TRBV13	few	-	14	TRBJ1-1	TGTGCCAGCAGCAAGGCAGGGAGAAACACTGAAGCTTTCTTT	CASSKAGRNTEAFF
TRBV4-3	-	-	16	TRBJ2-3	TGCGCCAGCAGCCAACCGGGGGGCATCGGCACAGATACGCAGTATTTT	CASSQPGGIGTDTQYF
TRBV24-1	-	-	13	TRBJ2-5	TGTGCCACCAGTGAGCCCGGCTTGGAGACCCAGTACTTC	CATSEPGLETQYF
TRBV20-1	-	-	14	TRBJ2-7	TGCAGTGCTAGCGCGGGGCCTTTCTCCTACGAGCAGTACTTC	CSASAGPFSYEQYF
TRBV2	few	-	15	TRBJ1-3	TGTGCCAGCAGTTCCCCGAGGGGGTCTGGAAACACCATATATTTT	CASSSPRGSGNTIYF